The source of this TCR beta chain is a study of CD8 T cells in Susac syndrome. RNA totalling 0.5 to 1 ug underwent reverse transcription with random hexamers. Each CDR3 protein is one row after TCRdb ran MiXCR on the immunoSEQ multiplex PCR reads. The profile shows about 300,000 distinct CDR3 sequences, roughly 90% of them singletons. Trimming cost V 10 bases and J 7 bases, with 10 bases left between them. The CDR3 is 11 residues long. CDR1 and CDR2 from the germline V gene are MDHEN and SYDVKM. The sample comprised CD8+ T cells from PBMCs. This clonotype was obtained from a human donor with multiple sclerosis. The chain carries TRBV28 and TRBJ2-2; D is undetermined. The CDR3 spells CATSDGGELFF. The CDR3 nucleotides read TGTGCCACCTCCGACGGCGGGGAGCTGTTTTTT. The full variable domain, rest sourced from reference TRBV28 and TRBJ2-2, is DVKVTQSSRYLVKRTGEKVFLECVQDMDHENMFWYRQDPGLGLRLIYFSYDVKMKEKGDIPEGYSVSREKKERFSLILESASTNQTSMYLCATSDGGELFFGEGSRLTVL.